This TCR beta chain was recovered during a study of cytomegalovirus exposure and HLA in healthy donors. The wider study: In a later analysis, it was reported that the roughly 130 validation repertoires had been produced on the same platform as the roughly 650 repertoires belonging to the first cohort. General study findings and limits: It was found in a later analysis that first-cohort TCR clusters tended to co-occur in the 90 to 150 validation repertoires. The listing of approximately 160 TCR beta chains classed them as cytomegalovirus-associated.

Germline loops: CDR1 LGHNT, CDR2 FRNRAP. V was shortened by 4 bases and J by 5 bases, with 9 bases between the two germline ends. The CDR3 is 12 amino acids. Here immunoSEQ multiplex PCR was the method, and the copy in TCRdb shows in-frame clones only, minus some. The data hold 150,000 to 200,000 clones, with more than 70% observed a single time. With regard to this clone: The target antigen is unknown.

The rearrangement uses TRBV12-5 and TRBJ2-7; TRBD2 is a possible D gene (5 bases). This clonotype was obtained from a woman aged 18-35 years in good health and CMV-seronegative. Input material: PBMCs. CDR3 region: CASGSRRDEQYF. The CDR3 DNA is TGTGCTAGTGGTTCGCGGCGGGACGAGCAGTACTTC.